The 27 T cell receptor beta chains below were found in one sample sequenced in a study of T cell responses to AZD1222 COVID-19 vaccine. Method: immunoSEQ multiplex PCR; TCRdb's copy keeps in-frame clones and lacks some. The sample includes about 150,000 clones, less than 95% of them seen just once. The starting material was peripheral blood, obtained 28 days after the second AZD1222 dose. The receptors come from an adult who received the AZD1222 COVID-19 vaccine.

Written as DNA, the CDR3 is TGTGCCAGCAGCCCTAATTACAGCTCTGGAAACACCATATATTTT. Protein: CASSPNYSSGNTIYF. V gene TRBV7-2 combines with J gene TRBJ1-3; no firm D call. Trimming took off 5 bases at V and 0 bases at J, with 11 bases between the two ends. Germline V gene data show CDR1 as SGHTA and CDR2 as FQGNSA. This CDR3 has 15 residues.

This chain joins TRBV5-6 and TRBJ1-6; 9 bases agree with TRBD1. Germline CDR1 and CDR2: SGHDT and YYEEEE. With V trimmed by 0 bases and J by 10 bases, 8 bases remained unmatched. The CDR3 is 16 amino acids. The CDR3 spells CASSLVMGTGYSPLHF. DNA of the CDR3: TGTGCCAGCAGCTTGGTCATGGGGACAGGGTACTCACCCCTCCACTTT.

This chain links TRBV6-1 with TRBJ1-2; tentative D call: TRBD1 (6 bases). The V end was cut by 0 bases, the J end by 4 bases, with 9 bases between. Germline lookup yields CDR1 MNHNS and CDR2 SASEGT. The CDR3 loop spans 14 amino acids. CDR3 loop: CASSEAWGLYGYTF. As DNA, the CDR3 is TGTGCCAGCAGTGAAGCGTGGGGGCTCTATGGCTACACCTTC.

This sequence joins TRBV11-2 and TRBJ1-5; D unclear. Germline CDR1 SGHAT, CDR2 FQNNGV. V was clipped by 4 bases and J by 4 bases, with 11 bases between them. CDR3 length: 14 residues. CDR3 amino acids: CASSSGGRNQPQHF. In nucleotides, the CDR3 is TGTGCCAGCAGCTCCGGCGGGCGAAATCAGCCCCAGCATTTT.

This rearrangement joins TRBV5-1 to TRBJ2-5; 9 bases are a match to TRBD1. CDR3 length: 14 amino acids. Germline CDR1 reads SGHRS; CDR2 reads YFSETQ. V lost 4 bases, J lost 2 bases, and 3 bases stayed unmatched. The CDR3 protein is CASSPDRGQETQYF. The CDR3 DNA is TGCGCCAGCAGCCCCGACAGGGGGCAAGAGACCCAGTACTTC. Complete variable domain (other parts from reference TRBV5-1 and TRBJ2-5): KAGVTQTPRYLIKTRGQQVTLSCSPISGHRSVSWYQQTPGQGLQFLFEYFSETQRNKGNFPGRFSGRQFSNSRSEMNVSTLELGDSALYLCASSPDRGQETQYFGPGTRLLVL.

The V gene is TRBV7-2, the J gene TRBJ2-5; TRBD1 agrees at 7 bases. The CDR3 has 18 amino acids. J lost 5 bases, V lost 5 bases, and 20 bases had no gene match. From germline, CDR1 is SGHTA and CDR2 FQGNSA. The CDR3 DNA sequence: TGTGCCAGCAGCCGCTCCGTCACAACAGGGGCAAAGGCGGAGACCCAGTACTTC. Protein product: CASSRSVTTGAKAETQYF.

In its sample, this clone was seen a few times. The chain links TRBV7-9 to TRBJ2-4, with D maybe TRBD2 (5 bases). Trimming pared 5 bases from V and 5 bases from J, leaving 16 bases between. CDR1 SEHNR and CDR2 FQNEAQ come from the germline V gene (reference sequence). The CDR3 is 15 residues long. The CDR3 loop reads CASSPPSGFQNIQYF. The DNA for the CDR3 is TGTGCCAGCAGCCCCCCGTCGGGGTTCCAAAACATTCAGTACTTC.

The gene calls are TRBV19 and TRBJ1-2; D perhaps matches TRBD1 (6 bases). Germline loops: CDR1 LNHDA, CDR2 SQIVND (reference sequence). This CDR3 has 15 residues. The V end lost 7 bases, the J end lost 1 base, and 16 bases lay between the germline ends. In DNA, the CDR3 is TGTGCCAGTAACCCACAGGGCGTCCTTAACTATGGCTACACCTTC. Translated: CASNPQGVLNYGYTF.

CDR3 coding DNA: TGTGCCAGCAGCCAAGTCCGCGGAGACACTGAAGCTTTCTTT. This translates into CASSQVRGDTEAFF. V and J are TRBV4-2 and TRBJ1-1; no clear D gene. Germline loops: CDR1 LGHNA, CDR2 YNFKEQ. This CDR3 region has 14 residues. The V end was cut by 1 base, the J end by 3 bases, with 9 bases between.

V is TRBV6-4 and J is TRBJ1-2; maybe TRBD1 (6 bases). This CDR3 region has 13 residues. Per the germline V gene, CDR1 is MRHNA and CDR2 is SNTAGT. The ends were cut back, 6 bases at V and 8 bases at J, with 16 bases in the middle. The CDR3 nucleotides are TGTGCCAGCAGCCCCGGACAGTCGTGGGGCTACACCTTC. Its translation: CASSPGQSWGYTF.

The chain uses TRBV6-5 and TRBJ1-5; 8 bases map to TRBD1. The CDR3 sequence is 14 residues long. Trimming took 4 bases from V and 3 from J; bases not matched to a gene: 2. From germline, CDR1 is MNHEY and CDR2 SVGAGI. CDR3 coding DNA: TGTGCCAGCAGTTGGACAGGGTACAATCAGCCCCAGCATTTT. It translates to CASSWTGYNQPQHF.

On this clone: Other DNA sequences in the same sample also yield this CDR3. For the CDR3, the DNA is TGTGCCAGCAGCTTGGGTGGAATCCAGCCCCAGCATTTT. As protein: CASSLGGIQPQHF. The chain joins TRBV7-6 to TRBJ1-5; no definite D call. CDR1 SGHVS and CDR2 FNYEAQ come from the germline V gene. Trimming shortened V by 3 bases and J by 7 bases, and 10 bases separated the two germline ends. The CDR3 contains 13 residues.

This clone has a single count. The J gene is TRBJ2-7, the V gene TRBV6-5; D is unresolved. The ends were cut back, 6 bases at V and 3 bases at J, with 15 bases in the middle. From germline, CDR1 is MNHEY and CDR2 SVGAGI. The length of the CDR3 is 14 residues. CDR3 in amino acids: CASRAALSLYEQYF. In nucleotides, the CDR3 is TGTGCCAGCAGGGCGGCTCTCAGTCTCTACGAGCAGTACTTC.

This clone has just one count. The J gene is TRBJ1-5, the V gene TRBV28, with D perhaps matching TRBD1 (5 bases). CDR1 and CDR2 (germline): MDHEN, SYDVKM. This CDR3 spans 16 amino acids. Trimming took off 2 bases at V and 0 bases at J, with 11 bases between the two ends. In DNA form, the CDR3 reads TGTGCCAGCAGTTTAATCGGACAAGATAGCAATCAGCCCCAGCATTTT. Its translation is CASSLIGQDSNQPQHF.

This clone was found once. The chain is built from TRBV30 and TRBJ2-2; D gene uncertain. The CDR3 length is 15 residues. Germline-derived CDR1 and CDR2 are GTSNPN and SVGIG (reference sequence). The ends were cut back, 5 bases at V and 9 bases at J, with 22 bases in the middle. The CDR3 region has the DNA TGTGCCTGGGCCCCCCAGTACACTCCTCGGCGGGAGCTGTTTTTT. Amino acid sequence: CAWAPQYTPRRELFF.

CDR3 DNA sequence: TGTGCCAGCAGTTTTAGCTCTGGGGCCAACGTCCTGACTTTC. Protein: CASSFSSGANVLTF. The chain combines TRBV27 with TRBJ2-6; D call uncertain. CDR1 and CDR2 (germline): MNHEY, SMNVEV (reference sequence). Trimming removed 3 bases at V and 0 bases at J, with 3 bases between. This CDR3 comprises 14 residues. The whole variable domain, filled in from reference TRBV27 and TRBJ2-6, reads EAQVTQNPRYLITVTGKKLTVTCSQNMNHEYMSWYRQDPGLGLRQIYYSMNVEVTDKGDVPEGYKVSRKEKRNFPLILESPSPNQTSLYFCASSFSSGANVLTFGAGSRLTVL.

The chain employs TRBV9 and TRBJ2-7; tentatively, D is TRBD2 (5 bases). V was clipped by 3 bases and J by 8 bases, with 18 bases between them. This CDR3 has 14 residues. Germline V gene sequence: CDR1 SGDLS, CDR2 YYNGEE. CDR3 nucleotide sequence: TGTGCCAGCAGCGGTAGTGAGACTGCTAGCCAGCAGTACTTC. Translated, it gives CASSGSETASQQYF.

This chain uses TRBV24-1 with TRBJ1-6, with D unresolved. Germline V lookup: CDR1 KGHDR, CDR2 SFDVKD. V lost 1 base, J lost 10 bases, and 10 bases lay in between. This CDR3 has 14 residues. The CDR3 region has the DNA TGTGCCACCAGTGATTTCCGAGGGAACTCACCCCTCCACTTT. Translating it yields CATSDFRGNSPLHF.

This chain links TRBV29-1 with TRBJ1-1; D remains unclear. This CDR3 comprises 11 residues. Germline V CDR1 and CDR2: SQVTM, ANQGSEA. V gave up 5 bases and J gave up 1 base, with 5 bases separating them. CDR3 in DNA: TGCAGCGTTCGAGGGAACACTGAAGCTTTCTTT. Protein product: CSVRGNTEAFF.

V is TRBV6-5 and J is TRBJ1-1, with a weak D call TRBD1 (6 bases). There are 14 residues in the CDR3. V lost 2 bases and J lost 5, with 12 bases in between. Per germline, CDR1 MNHEY and CDR2 SVGAGI. CDR3 DNA: TGTGCCAGCAGTTACCCTGACAGGCGGACTGAAGCTTTCTTT. Its translation: CASSYPDRRTEAFF.

The V call is TRBV6-1, the J call TRBJ2-6; weak D call: TRBD2 (5 bases). CDR1 is MNHNS and CDR2 is SASEGT in the germline V gene. The CDR3 runs 17 residues. V lost 2 bases and J lost 0, with 11 bases in between. This CDR3 is CASSEYIGVSGANVLTF. The CDR3 DNA follows: TGTGCCAGCAGTGAATATATCGGGGTCTCTGGGGCCAACGTCCTGACTTTC.

This clone appeared a few times. J is TRBJ2-5 and V is TRBV24-1; 11 bases agree with TRBD1. The CDR3 length is 16 residues. CDR1 and CDR2 from the germline V gene are KGHDR and SFDVKD. The V gene end was trimmed by 4 bases and the J gene end by 4 bases; junction bases not matched to a gene: 7. The CDR3 nucleotides are TGTGCCACCAGTGAGGCAGGACAGGGGGCGGGAGAGACCCAGTACTTC. This gives the protein CATSEAGQGAGETQYF.

V gene TRBV28 combines with J gene TRBJ1-5, with D perhaps matching TRBD1 (6 bases). The CDR3 contains 14 residues. Germline CDR1 reads MDHEN; CDR2 reads SYDVKM. The CDR3 DNA reads TGTACTGCGGCAGGGGCCCTAGGATATCAGCCCCAGCATTTT. It is translated as CTAAGALGYQPQHF.

The rearrangement links TRBV3-1 (or the pseudogene TRBV3-2) to TRBJ1-6; a possible D gene is TRBD1 (6 bases). Germline CDR1 is LGHDT and CDR2 is YNNKEL (reference sequence). The CDR3 spans 14 residues. The V end lost 4 bases, the J end lost 6 bases, and 10 bases lay between the germline ends. The CDR3 sequence: CASSLTGTNSPLHF. The CDR3 DNA reads as TGTGCCAGCAGCCTCACAGGGACTAATTCACCCCTCCACTTT.

This clone came up once. CDR3 amino acids: CASSLFQETQYF. The CDR3 DNA sequence: TGTGCCAGCAGCTTATTCCAAGAGACCCAGTACTTC. This chain connects TRBV7-2 to TRBJ2-5; no clear D. This CDR3 is 12 amino acids long. Per the germline V gene, CDR1 is SGHTA and CDR2 is FQGNSA. V was shortened by 2 bases and J by 1 base, with 2 bases between the two germline ends. The full variable domain, with the rest looked up from reference TRBV7-2 and TRBJ2-5, is GAGVSQSPSNKVTEKGKDVELRCDPISGHTALYWYRQSLGQGLEFLIYFQGNSAPDKSGLPSDRFSAERTGGSVSTLTIQRTQQEDSAVYLCASSLFQETQYFGPGTRLLVL.

This sequence joins TRBV19 and TRBJ2-5; 10 bases match TRBD1. The J segment lost 4 bases and the V segment lost 3 bases, leaving 5 bases of the junction unmatched. The germline V gene encodes CDR1 LNHDA and CDR2 SQIVND (reference sequence). The CDR3 sequence is 15 residues long. The CDR3 DNA is TGTGCCAGTAGTATCTGGGACAGGGGAATAGAGACCCAGTACTTC. Residues: CASSIWDRGIETQYF.

This clone was seen more than once but under ten times. The rearrangement joins TRBV10-3 to TRBJ2-5; 12 bases fit TRBD2. CDR3 length: 16 residues. J gave up 5 bases and V 2 bases, and 6 bases lay outside the gene matches. The V gene's germline CDR1 is ENHRY and CDR2 SYGVKD. DNA of the CDR3: TGTGCCATCAGTGAGGGACTAGCGGGAACCTCGGAGACCCAGTACTTC. It is translated as CAISEGLAGTSETQYF.